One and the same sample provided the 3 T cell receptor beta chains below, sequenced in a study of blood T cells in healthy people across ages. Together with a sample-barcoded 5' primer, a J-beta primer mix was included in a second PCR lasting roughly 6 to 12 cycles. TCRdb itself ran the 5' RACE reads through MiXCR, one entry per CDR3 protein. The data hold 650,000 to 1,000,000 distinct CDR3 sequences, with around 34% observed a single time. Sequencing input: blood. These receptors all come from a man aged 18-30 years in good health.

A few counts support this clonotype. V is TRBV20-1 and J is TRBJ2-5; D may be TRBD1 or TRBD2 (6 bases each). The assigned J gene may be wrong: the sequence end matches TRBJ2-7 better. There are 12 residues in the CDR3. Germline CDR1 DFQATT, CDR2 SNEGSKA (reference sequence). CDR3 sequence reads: CSARLGGHEQYF. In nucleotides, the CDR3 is TGCAGTGCCAGGCTGGGGGGCCACGAGCAGTACTTC.

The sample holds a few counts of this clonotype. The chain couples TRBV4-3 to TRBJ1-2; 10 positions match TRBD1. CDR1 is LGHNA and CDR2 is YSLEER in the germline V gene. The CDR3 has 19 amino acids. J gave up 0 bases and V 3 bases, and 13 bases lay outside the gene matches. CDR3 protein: CASSHTSSDRGITNYGYTF. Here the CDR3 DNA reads TGCGCCAGCAGCCACACGTCTTCGGACAGGGGGATCACTAACTATGGCTACACCTTC.

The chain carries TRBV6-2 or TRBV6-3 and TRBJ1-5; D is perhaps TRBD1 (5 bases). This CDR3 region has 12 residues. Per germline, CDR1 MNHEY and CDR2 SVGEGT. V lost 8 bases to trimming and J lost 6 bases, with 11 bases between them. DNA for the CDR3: TGTGCCAGCGGCAGGGACGGTCAGCCCCAGCATTTT. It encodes CASGRDGQPQHF.